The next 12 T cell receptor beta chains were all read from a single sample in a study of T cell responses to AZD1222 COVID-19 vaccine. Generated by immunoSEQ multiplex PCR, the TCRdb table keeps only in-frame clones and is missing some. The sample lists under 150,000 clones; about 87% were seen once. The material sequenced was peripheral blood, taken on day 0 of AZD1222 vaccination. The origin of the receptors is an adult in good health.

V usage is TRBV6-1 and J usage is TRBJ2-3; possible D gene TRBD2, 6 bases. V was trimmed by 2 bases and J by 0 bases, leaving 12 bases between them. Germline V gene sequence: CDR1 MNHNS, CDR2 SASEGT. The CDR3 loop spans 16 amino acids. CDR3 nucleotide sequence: TGTGCCAGCAGTGAACGGGGGACGGAGAGCACAGATACGCAGTATTTT. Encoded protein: CASSERGTESTDTQYF.

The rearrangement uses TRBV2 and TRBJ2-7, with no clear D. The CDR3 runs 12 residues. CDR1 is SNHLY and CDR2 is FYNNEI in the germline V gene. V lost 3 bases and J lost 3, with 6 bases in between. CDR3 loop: CASSEFVYEQYF. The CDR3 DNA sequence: TGTGCCAGCAGTGAGTTCGTCTACGAGCAGTACTTC.

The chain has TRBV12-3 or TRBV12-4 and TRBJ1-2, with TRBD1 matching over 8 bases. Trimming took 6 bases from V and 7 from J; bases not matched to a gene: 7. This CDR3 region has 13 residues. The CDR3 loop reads CASSRARGRGYTF. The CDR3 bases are TGTGCCAGCAGCCGGGCCAGGGGGCGTGGCTACACCTTC.

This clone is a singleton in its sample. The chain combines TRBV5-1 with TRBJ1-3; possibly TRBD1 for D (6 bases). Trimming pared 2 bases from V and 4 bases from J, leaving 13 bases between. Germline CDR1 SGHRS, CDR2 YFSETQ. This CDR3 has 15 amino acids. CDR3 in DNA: TGCGCCAGCAGCTTAGGTTCGGGGGGCGGAAACACCATATATTTT. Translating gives CASSLGSGGGNTIYF.

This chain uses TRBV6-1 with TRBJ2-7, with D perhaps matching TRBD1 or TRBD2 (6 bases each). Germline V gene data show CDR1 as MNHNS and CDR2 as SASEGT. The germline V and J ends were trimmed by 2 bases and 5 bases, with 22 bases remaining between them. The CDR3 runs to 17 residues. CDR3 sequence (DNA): TGTGCCAGCAGTGAATCTCAACGAGGGGGGATTCGGCACGAGCAGTACTTC. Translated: CASSESQRGGIRHEQYF.

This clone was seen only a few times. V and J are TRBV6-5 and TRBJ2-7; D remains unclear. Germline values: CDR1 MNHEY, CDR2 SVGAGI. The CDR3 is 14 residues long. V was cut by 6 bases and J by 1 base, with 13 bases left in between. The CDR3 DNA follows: TGTGCCAGCAGCCCCAGCAGCTATTCCTACGAGCAGTACTTC. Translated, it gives CASSPSSYSYEQYF.

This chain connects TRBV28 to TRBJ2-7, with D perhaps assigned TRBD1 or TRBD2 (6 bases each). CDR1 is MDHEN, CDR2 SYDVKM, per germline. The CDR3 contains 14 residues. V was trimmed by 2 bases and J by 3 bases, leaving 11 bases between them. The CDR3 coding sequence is TGTGCCAGCAGTTTAGGGGGGCGGGACTACGAGCAGTACTTC. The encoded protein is CASSLGGRDYEQYF.

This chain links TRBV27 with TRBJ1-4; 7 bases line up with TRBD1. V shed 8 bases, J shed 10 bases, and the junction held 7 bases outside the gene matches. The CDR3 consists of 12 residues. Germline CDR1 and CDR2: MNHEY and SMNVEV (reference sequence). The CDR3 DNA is TGTGCCAGCGGGCCCGACAGGGTAAAACTGTTTTTT. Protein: CASGPDRVKLFF.

The CDR3 DNA reads as TGTGCCAGCAGTTACCAGTCCCCGGAGACCCAGTACTTC. Translated: CASSYQSPETQYF. J is TRBJ2-5 and V is TRBV5-6; D is ambiguous. The V gene lost 5 bases and the J gene lost 5 bases, with 13 bases spanning the gap. CDR1 and CDR2 from the germline V gene are SGHDT and YYEEEE. The CDR3 is made up of 13 amino acids.

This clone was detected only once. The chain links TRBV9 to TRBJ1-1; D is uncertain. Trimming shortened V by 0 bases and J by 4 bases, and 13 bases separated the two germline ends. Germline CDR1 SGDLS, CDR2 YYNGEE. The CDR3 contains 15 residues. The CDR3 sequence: CASSVGPPGGTEAFF. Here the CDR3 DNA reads TGTGCCAGCAGCGTAGGCCCTCCAGGAGGCACTGAAGCTTTCTTT.

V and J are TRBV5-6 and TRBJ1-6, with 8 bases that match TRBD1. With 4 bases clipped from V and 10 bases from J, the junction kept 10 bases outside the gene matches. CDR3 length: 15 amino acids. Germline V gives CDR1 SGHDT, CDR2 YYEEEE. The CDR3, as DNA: TGTGCCAGCAGCCCTCTCGACAGGGGTGGATCACCCCTCCACTTT. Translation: CASSPLDRGGSPLHF.

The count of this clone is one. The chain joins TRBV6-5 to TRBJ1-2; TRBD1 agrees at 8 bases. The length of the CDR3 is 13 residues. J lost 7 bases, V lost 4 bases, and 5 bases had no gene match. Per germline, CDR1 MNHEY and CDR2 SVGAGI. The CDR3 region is CASSFQGAGGYTF. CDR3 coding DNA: TGTGCCAGCAGTTTTCAGGGGGCTGGTGGCTACACCTTC.